Each of the 17 T cell receptor beta chains below was sequenced from the same sample in a study of siplizumab effects on memory and regulatory T cells. Produced via immunoSEQ multiplex PCR; TCRdb's table is partial and in-frame only. The sample carries some 100,000 clones, over 85% recorded once. What was sequenced was CD8+ T cells sorted from blood. The source is a human donor in good health.

In this sample, this clone turned up once. The sample has other DNA sequences that encode this CDR3 too. The chain combines TRBV4-3 with TRBJ1-1, with a weak D call TRBD1 (5 bases). This CDR3 region has 16 residues. CDR1 and CDR2 from the germline V gene are LGHNA and YSLEER. Trimming cost V 0 bases and J 8 bases, with 19 bases left between them. As DNA, the CDR3 is TGCGCCAGCAGCCAAGATTCCCAGGGCTCAGGGATGGAAGCTTTCTTT. It encodes CASSQDSQGSGMEAFF.

This rearrangement joins TRBV30 to TRBJ1-5; 7 bases map to TRBD1. The CDR3 length is 15 residues. The germline V gene encodes CDR1 GTSNPN and CDR2 SVGIG (reference sequence). V was pared by 5 bases and J by 1 base, with 8 bases of the junction left unmatched. CDR3 DNA: TGTGCCTGGGGGAGACAGGGCCGGAGCAATCAGCCCCAGCATTTT. It translates to CAWGRQGRSNQPQHF.

The chain uses TRBV19 and TRBJ1-3; D gene ambiguous. Germline assignment: CDR1 LNHDA and CDR2 SQIVND (reference sequence). Trimming pared 0 bases from V and 0 bases from J, leaving 15 bases between. CDR3 length: 18 amino acids. CDR3 amino acids: CASSIDPTEDLSGNTIYF. In nucleotides, the CDR3 is TGTGCCAGTAGTATAGATCCCACAGAAGACCTCTCTGGAAACACCATATATTTT.

A few counts support this clone. The V and J genes are TRBV9 and TRBJ1-1, with 9 bases matching TRBD1. Trimming took 4 bases from V and 7 from J; bases not matched to a gene: 11. The CDR3 length is 15 residues. Germline V gene sequence: CDR1 SGDLS, CDR2 YYNGEE. The CDR3 sequence: CASSPPGTGRSEAFF. The CDR3 nucleotides are TGTGCCAGCAGCCCCCCAGGGACAGGGCGCAGTGAAGCTTTCTTT.

This rearrangement joins TRBV7-9 to TRBJ2-1; TRBD2 matches at 7 bases. Losses at the gene ends were 5 bases for V and 3 bases for J; bases not matched to a gene: 16. The germline CDR1 and CDR2 sequences are SEHNR and FQNEAQ (reference sequence). This CDR3 spans 18 amino acids. The CDR3 bases are TGTGCCAGCAGCGCAAGGTCTTGGCGGGAGAGAAACTACAATGAGCAGTTCTTC. Translation gives CASSARSWRERNYNEQFF.

V and J are TRBV13 and TRBJ1-2; TRBD1 is a possible D gene (5 bases). V was cut by 5 bases and J by 4 bases, with 14 bases left in between. CDR3 length: 14 residues. CDR1 and CDR2 from the germline V gene are PRHDT and FYEKMQ (reference sequence). The CDR3 reads CASSVQTDSYGYTF. The CDR3 DNA reads as TGTGCCAGCAGCGTACAGACAGACAGCTATGGCTACACCTTC.

The chain carries TRBV11-2 and TRBJ1-2, with D maybe TRBD1 (6 bases). V was pared by 4 bases and J by 3 bases, with 21 bases between. CDR1 and CDR2 from the germline V gene are SGHAT and FQNNGV. The CDR3 has 17 amino acids. The CDR3 loop is CASSSSRVTGTDYGYTF. The CDR3 nucleotides read TGTGCCAGCAGCTCATCCCGGGTTACAGGGACCGACTATGGCTACACCTTC.

The chain is built from TRBV27 and TRBJ2-1; tentative D call: TRBD1 (5 bases). CDR1 and CDR2 (germline): MNHEY, SMNVEV (reference sequence). The CDR3 consists of 14 residues. Trimming removed 7 bases from V and 6 bases from J, with 16 bases in between. The CDR3 sequence: CASTPQGRANEQFF. The DNA of the CDR3 is TGTGCCAGCACCCCCCAGGGCAGGGCCAATGAGCAGTTCTTC.

This clone was counted once. The genes are TRBV19 and TRBJ1-1; D unclear. CDR1 and CDR2 from the germline V gene are LNHDA and SQIVND (reference sequence). This CDR3 spans 14 amino acids. The V end was cut by 5 bases, the J end by 1 base, with 11 bases between. The CDR3 reads CASSSQPWNTEAFF. The CDR3 DNA reads as TGTGCCAGTAGTTCCCAGCCCTGGAACACTGAAGCTTTCTTT.

This sequence joins TRBV29-1 and TRBJ2-7; 9 bases align to TRBD1. Germline CDR1 is SQVTM and CDR2 is ANQGSEA. The length of the CDR3 is 15 residues. The ends lost 1 base at V and 4 bases at J; junction bases unmatched: 8. The chain's CDR3 is CSVEGGTGRNYEQYF. CDR3 bases: TGCAGCGTTGAAGGGGGGACAGGGCGAAATTACGAGCAGTACTTC.

J is TRBJ1-2 and V is TRBV7-9; the D is unclear. CDR3 size: 16 residues. Germline-derived CDR1 and CDR2 are SEHNR and FQNEAQ (reference sequence). Trimming stripped 4 bases from V and 1 base from J, with 16 bases between. CDR3 sequence: CASSSSTVTINYGYTF. The CDR3 coding sequence is TGTGCCAGCAGCTCGTCGACGGTTACTATTAACTATGGCTACACCTTC.

The chain has TRBV6-6 and TRBJ2-7; 11 nucleotides align to TRBD2. Per germline, CDR1 MNHNY and CDR2 SVGAGI (reference sequence). The length of the CDR3 is 15 residues. With 5 bases clipped from V and 2 bases from J, the junction kept 5 bases outside the gene matches. CDR3 sequence reads: CASSHPSGRTYEQYF. In nucleotides, the CDR3 is TGTGCCAGCAGTCACCCTAGCGGGAGGACCTACGAGCAGTACTTC.

The chain couples TRBV10-3 to TRBJ2-1, with TRBD2 matching 12 bases. This CDR3 has 18 amino acids. Germline CDR1 reads ENHRY; CDR2 reads SYGVKD. V trimming: 2 bases; J trimming: 8 bases; junction bases outside the gene matches: 13. The CDR3 loop is CAISEVVLSTSGSDEQFF. In nucleotides, the CDR3 is TGTGCCATCAGTGAGGTTGTTCTTTCGACTAGCGGGAGCGATGAGCAGTTCTTC.

The CDR3 region has the DNA TGTGCCAGCAGTTTATCGGGGGGAGGGTACTATGGCTACACCTTC. Encoded protein: CASSLSGGGYYGYTF. The V and J genes are TRBV27 and TRBJ1-2; D is perhaps TRBD1 (5 bases). The CDR3 runs to 15 residues. CDR1 is MNHEY and CDR2 is SMNVEV in the germline V gene (reference sequence). V was pared by 0 bases and J by 3 bases, with 11 bases between.

The chain joins TRBV29-1 to TRBJ2-7, with TRBD2 matching 8 bases. The CDR3 loop spans 15 amino acids. Germline loops: CDR1 SQVTM, CDR2 ANQGSEA. Losses at the gene ends were 3 bases for V and 4 bases for J; bases not matched to a gene: 11. The CDR3, as DNA: TGCAGCGTTGATTGGCAGGGCGCGGGGGGTTACGAGCAGTACTTC. Translation gives CSVDWQGAGGYEQYF.

The chain couples TRBV7-8 to TRBJ2-7; D is uncertain. Trimming left V 0 bases short and J 1 base short, with 7 bases between. Germline V gene sequence: CDR1 SGHVS, CDR2 FQNEAQ. The CDR3 spans 14 residues. The CDR3 DNA is TGTGCCAGCAGCTTAGCCGGAACGTCCTACGAGCAGTACTTC. Translation gives CASSLAGTSYEQYF.

The chain is built from TRBV4-1 and TRBJ1-1; no clear D. In germline, CDR1 is MGHRA, CDR2 YSYEKL. Trimming removed 5 bases from V and 3 bases from J, with 16 bases in between. There are 15 residues in the CDR3. The CDR3 DNA is TGCGCCAGCAGCATCGGGAGTTTCGGATACACTGAAGCTTTCTTT. It is translated as CASSIGSFGYTEAFF.